This TCR beta chain was observed in a study of blood T cell repertoires in COVID-19. Sequenced by immunoSEQ multiplex PCR; TCRdb stores in-frame clones only, minus some. The data contain 150,000 to 200,000 clones, about 87% of them singletons. This clone has a handful of counts. The CDR3 consists of 12 residues. Looked up from germline, CDR1 is MDHEN and CDR2 is SYDVKM. Trimming stripped 2 bases from V and 4 bases from J, with 6 bases between. This chain joins TRBV28 and TRBJ2-7; D is ambiguous. This TCR derives from a man aged 40-49 years with active or convalescent COVID-19. Sequencing was performed on peripheral blood. The CDR3 loop reads CASSLVRYEQYF. The CDR3 nucleotides read TGTGCCAGCAGTTTAGTTCGGTACGAGCAGTACTTC.